Included here is one T cell receptor beta chain sequence, with context. The data derive from a study of T-cell memory formation after mild COVID-19. TCRdb reprocessed the 5' RACE reads via MiXCR and lists one record per CDR3 protein. The table lists over 450,000 distinct CDR3 sequences, roughly 20% of them singletons. With 1 base removed from V and 2 bases from J, the gap between germline ends came to 8 bases. Germline loops: CDR1 MGHDK, CDR2 SYGVNS. CDR3 size: 14 residues. The sequenced sample was PBMCs or a T cell subset sorted from them (not recorded which). The source of this sequence is an adult woman who had mild COVID-19 (a few samples of this study predate the infection). Cell type and time point are not known. This chain links TRBV25-1 with TRBJ2-5, with D perhaps TRBD2 (5 bases). CDR3 coding DNA: TGTGCCAGCAGTGAATTTACGGGACAAGAGACCCAGTACTTC. Encoded protein: CASSEFTGQETQYF.